Below, one TCR beta chain is given with its context. Original methodology: Reference gene primer amplification yielded estimated nucleated cell counts. Libraries were prepared by immunoSEQ multiplex PCR; TCRdb keeps only in-frame clonotypes and omits some of them. The DNA gave D and trimming, while V, J and clone size come from that table. The data hold some 130,000 clones, with roughly three quarters observed a single time. The data stem from a study of blood T cell repertoires in COVID-19. The overall study: Samples taken during acute and convalescent COVID-19 were collected in the United States, Italy and Spain. Sources were T cells, B-cell-depleted T cells, or PBMCs; the material itself was cDNA or gDNA.

V shed 3 bases and J 4 bases; nucleotides not matched to a gene: 9. The CDR3 extends over 16 amino acids. The germline V gene has CDR1 MNHNS and CDR2 SASEGT. The sample consisted of peripheral blood. This clonotype originated in a woman aged 65 to 85 with acute or convalescent COVID-19. The chain joins TRBV6-1 to TRBJ2-7; TRBD1 matches 10 bases. Here the CDR3 reads CASSDWDRGRPYEQYF. The CDR3 nucleotides read TGTGCCAGCAGTGACTGGGACAGGGGTCGGCCTTACGAGCAGTACTTC.